This TCR beta chain originates from a study of blood T cell repertoires in COVID-19. On the study more broadly: COVID-19 samples, acute and convalescent, were from the United States, Italy and Spain. PBMCs, B-cell-depleted T cells, or T cells provided the cDNA or gDNA that made up the material.

As processed by the authors: How many nucleated cells were present was estimated from reference gene primer amplification. Data came from immunoSEQ multiplex PCR; TCRdb stores just in-frame clones and leaves some out. V and J calls and clone size are as listed in that table; D and trimming were resolved from the DNA. Here the sample spans a few hundred thousand clones, approximately 85% being singletons. Participants had their cohort set by participant-reported clinical history. Germline V gene sequence: CDR1 MNHEY, CDR2 SVGAGI. The CDR3 runs 13 residues. The sample holds one count of this clone. The junction does not match germline at one end; this may be a read error.

The receptor's source is a man in his thirties or forties who had recovered from COVID-19. V is TRBV6-5 and J is TRBJ1-2; D not certain. The sequencing input was PBMCs or T cells enriched from blood (not recorded which). The CDR3 nucleotides read TGTGCCAGCAGGGTACAAGCTAACTATGGCCACACCTTC. This gives the protein CASRVQANYGHTF.